These T cell receptor beta chains were read from a single sample in a study of response to subunit inactivated influenza vaccine. TCRdb independently ran MiXCR on the RT-PCR reads; one entry per CDR3 protein. This table holds about 520,000 distinct CDR3 sequences, roughly 23% found once. The specimen was CD4+ T cells sorted from PBMCs, collected 5 days after vaccination. Receptor source: a man aged 50-60 years who received an inactivated influenza vaccine. Both conserved end residues are part of each CDR3. A D gene is named only where the DNA matches it firmly. Size is stated for part of the rows, as once, few or many counts, or as a class when the clone is expanded.

clone size: NA
D gene: NA
V gene: TRBV29-1
J gene: TRBJ2-4
CDR3 protein: CSVDGWGNIQYF
CDR3 DNA: TGCAGCGTTGATGGGTGGGGAAACATTCAGTACTTC

clone size: few
D gene: NA
V gene: TRBV29-1
J gene: TRBJ2-3
CDR3 protein: CSAEGGSSSTDTQYF
CDR3 DNA: TGCAGCGCGGAGGGGGGCTCCTCGAGCACAGATACGCAGTATTTT

clone size: NA
D gene: NA
V gene: TRBV29-1
J gene: TRBJ2-2
CDR3 protein: CSVVVRGSNTGELFF
CDR3 DNA: TGCAGCGTTGTTGTTCGCGGATCGAACACCGGGGAGCTGTTTTTT

clone size: NA
D gene: TRBD2
V gene: TRBV3-1
J gene: TRBJ2-7
CDR3 protein: CASSRTSGRSHEQYF
CDR3 DNA: TGTGCCAGCAGCCGAACTAGCGGGAGGTCCCACGAGCAGTACTTC

clone size: NA
D gene: NA
V gene: TRBV20-1
J gene: TRBJ2-5
CDR3 protein: CSARPYQETQYF
CDR3 DNA: TGCAGTGCCAGACCGTACCAAGAGACCCAGTACTTC

clone size: few
D gene: NA
V gene: TRBV5-1
J gene: TRBJ2-1
CDR3 protein: CASSLRPVDEQFF
CDR3 DNA: TGCGCCAGCAGCTTAAGACCCGTGGATGAGCAGTTCTTC

clone size: NA
D gene: TRBD2
V gene: TRBV20-1
J gene: TRBJ2-2
CDR3 protein: CSARDVKRGGNTGELFF
CDR3 DNA: TGCAGTGCTAGAGATGTGAAGCGGGGGGGGAACACCGGGGAGCTGTTTTTT

clone size: NA
D gene: NA
V gene: TRBV6-2/TRBV6-3
J gene: TRBJ1-2
CDR3 protein: CASSYPGSSIGGYGYTF
CDR3 DNA: TGTGCCAGCAGTTACCCGGGGAGTTCTATTGGTGGCTATGGCTACACCTTC

clone size: many
D gene: TRBD2
V gene: TRBV6-5
J gene: TRBJ2-1
CDR3 protein: CASSSLAGVYNEQFF
CDR3 DNA: TGTGCCAGCAGTTCCCTAGCGGGAGTGTACAATGAGCAGTTCTTC

clone size: few
D gene: NA
V gene: TRBV20-1
J gene: TRBJ1-6
CDR3 protein: CSAFRDINSPLHF
CDR3 DNA: TGCAGTGCTTTCCGGGACATTAATTCACCCCTCCACTTT

clone size: NA
D gene: NA
V gene: TRBV20-1
J gene: TRBJ1-2
CDR3 protein: CSANHGKKGYTF
CDR3 DNA: TGCAGTGCTAATCATGGGAAGAAAGGCTACACCTTC

clone size: NA
D gene: TRBD2
V gene: TRBV7-8
J gene: TRBJ2-5
CDR3 protein: CASSLMTSGGAETQYF
CDR3 DNA: TGTGCCAGCAGCTTAATGACTAGCGGGGGCGCAGAGACCCAGTACTTC

clone size: NA
D gene: NA
V gene: TRBV12-3/TRBV12-4
J gene: TRBJ2-6
CDR3 protein: CASRANMISGANVLTF
CDR3 DNA: TGTGCCAGCAGGGCCAACATGATCTCTGGGGCCAACGTCCTGACTTTC

clone size: NA
D gene: TRBD1
V gene: TRBV27
J gene: TRBJ2-7
CDR3 protein: CASSSFGTGMSYEQYF
CDR3 DNA: TGTGCCAGCAGTTCCTTTGGGACAGGGATGAGCTACGAGCAGTACTTC

clone size: few
D gene: NA
V gene: TRBV7-2
J gene: TRBJ1-6
CDR3 protein: CASSLMRDSPLHF
CDR3 DNA: TGTGCCAGCAGTTTAATGAGGGATTCACCCCTCCACTTT

clone size: NA
D gene: NA
V gene: TRBV27
J gene: TRBJ2-7
CDR3 protein: CASSRSARNSYEQYF
CDR3 DNA: TGTGCCAGCAGCAGATCGGCGAGGAACTCCTACGAGCAGTACTTC

clone size: few
D gene: NA
V gene: TRBV28
J gene: TRBJ2-7
CDR3 protein: CASSPSSGAPSEQYF
CDR3 DNA: TGTGCCAGCAGTCCGTCCTCGGGAGCCCCCTCCGAGCAGTACTTC

clone size: NA
D gene: NA
V gene: TRBV7-2
J gene: TRBJ2-5
CDR3 protein: CASSSDGGQETQYF
CDR3 DNA: TGTGCCAGCAGCTCAGACGGTGGGCAAGAGACCCAGTACTTC

clone size: NA
D gene: NA
V gene: TRBV20-1
J gene: TRBJ2-1
CDR3 protein: CSAMEVSGGLGSYNEQFF
CDR3 DNA: TGCAGTGCTATGGAGGTCAGTGGGGGCCTAGGCAGCTACAATGAGCAGTTCTTC

clone size: NA
D gene: NA
V gene: TRBV10-3
J gene: TRBJ1-6
CDR3 protein: CASKTGNNSPLHF
CDR3 DNA: TGTGCCTCCAAAACAGGAAATAATTCACCCCTCCACTTT

clone size: few
D gene: NA
V gene: TRBV9
J gene: TRBJ2-6
CDR3 protein: CASSVGQGSGANVLTF
CDR3 DNA: TGTGCCAGCAGCGTAGGGCAGGGCTCTGGGGCCAACGTCCTGACTTTC

clone size: few
D gene: TRBD1
V gene: TRBV11-2
J gene: TRBJ2-1
CDR3 protein: CASSPPGQYNEQFF
CDR3 DNA: TGTGCCAGCAGCCCACCGGGACAGTACAATGAGCAGTTCTTC

clone size: few
D gene: NA
V gene: TRBV24-1
J gene: TRBJ2-5
CDR3 protein: CATSDGQRTQYF
CDR3 DNA: TGTGCCACCAGTGACGGACAGCGGACCCAGTACTTC

clone size: few
D gene: TRBD2
V gene: TRBV4-2
J gene: TRBJ2-1
CDR3 protein: CASSQRTSGGNNEQFF
CDR3 DNA: TGTGCCAGCAGCCAACGTACTAGCGGGGGGAACAATGAGCAGTTCTTC

clone size: few
D gene: NA
V gene: TRBV7-9
J gene: TRBJ1-2
CDR3 protein: CASSLELRGISYGYTF
CDR3 DNA: TGTGCCAGCAGCTTAGAACTCCGCGGGATCAGCTATGGCTACACCTTC

clone size: few
D gene: TRBD2
V gene: TRBV20-1
J gene: TRBJ2-1
CDR3 protein: CSARDLLAGGTSYNEQFF
CDR3 DNA: TGCAGTGCTAGAGATTTACTAGCGGGGGGTACCTCCTACAATGAGCAGTTCTTC

clone size: few
D gene: TRBD1
V gene: TRBV6-5
J gene: TRBJ2-3
CDR3 protein: CASSYSGTGRSDTQYF
CDR3 DNA: TGTGCCAGCAGTTACTCGGGGACAGGGAGGTCGGATACGCAGTATTTT

clone size: NA
D gene: NA
V gene: TRBV6-1
J gene: TRBJ2-1
CDR3 protein: CASSEPRLVDEQFF
CDR3 DNA: TGTGCCAGCAGTGAACCCCGTTTAGTGGATGAGCAGTTCTTC

clone size: NA
D gene: TRBD2
V gene: TRBV30
J gene: TRBJ2-1
CDR3 protein: CAWQELAGGGNEQFF
CDR3 DNA: TGTGCCTGGCAAGAACTAGCGGGAGGGGGCAATGAGCAGTTCTTC

clone size: few
D gene: TRBD1
V gene: TRBV5-1
J gene: TRBJ2-2
CDR3 protein: CASSSTGQATGELFF
CDR3 DNA: TGCGCCAGCAGCTCGACAGGACAGGCCACCGGGGAGCTGTTTTTT

clone size: NA
D gene: NA
V gene: TRBV12-3/TRBV12-4
J gene: TRBJ1-5
CDR3 protein: CASSFGGRQPQHF
CDR3 DNA: TGTGCCAGCAGTTTCGGGGGGCGTCAGCCCCAGCATTTT

clone size: NA
D gene: NA
V gene: TRBV7-6
J gene: TRBJ2-7
CDR3 protein: CASSLVQTSYEQYF
CDR3 DNA: TGTGCCAGCAGCTTAGTACAGACCTCCTACGAGCAGTACTTC

clone size: NA
D gene: NA
V gene: TRBV28
J gene: TRBJ2-7
CDR3 protein: CASSSWTGGKNYEQYF
CDR3 DNA: TGTGCCAGCAGTTCATGGACTGGCGGTAAGAACTACGAGCAGTACTTC

clone size: few
D gene: NA
V gene: TRBV7-9
J gene: TRBJ2-7
CDR3 protein: CASSPEGLYEQYF
CDR3 DNA: TGTGCCAGCAGCCCCGAGGGTCTCTACGAGCAGTACTTC

clone size: few
D gene: NA
V gene: TRBV6-5
J gene: TRBJ1-3
CDR3 protein: CASSYGTLSGNTIYF
CDR3 DNA: TGTGCCAGCAGTTATGGGACCCTCTCTGGAAACACCATATATTTT

clone size: NA
D gene: TRBD1
V gene: TRBV5-6
J gene: TRBJ1-6
CDR3 protein: CASSEGQEPSPLHF
CDR3 DNA: TGTGCCAGCAGCGAGGGACAGGAACCTTCACCCCTCCACTTT

clone size: NA
D gene: TRBD1
V gene: TRBV4-3
J gene: TRBJ2-1
CDR3 protein: CASSQYWDRAGNEQFF
CDR3 DNA: TGCGCCAGCAGCCAGTATTGGGACAGGGCAGGTAATGAGCAGTTCTTC

clone size: NA
D gene: TRBD1
V gene: TRBV5-6
J gene: TRBJ1-1
CDR3 protein: CASSLWQGQAEAFF
CDR3 DNA: TGTGCCAGCAGCTTGTGGCAGGGACAGGCTGAAGCTTTCTTT

clone size: few
D gene: NA
V gene: TRBV7-2
J gene: TRBJ2-1
CDR3 protein: CASSLIREQFF
CDR3 DNA: TGTGCCAGCAGCTTAATCAGGGAGCAGTTCTTC

clone size: NA
D gene: NA
V gene: TRBV11-2
J gene: TRBJ1-2
CDR3 protein: CASSLVVRPAGGYTF
CDR3 DNA: TGTGCCAGCAGCTTAGTGGTCAGGCCGGCGGGTGGCTACACCTTC

clone size: NA
D gene: TRBD1
V gene: TRBV4-3
J gene: TRBJ1-5
CDR3 protein: CASSIRTGGNQPQHF
CDR3 DNA: TGCGCCAGCAGCATCCGGACAGGGGGAAATCAGCCCCAGCATTTT

clone size: few
D gene: NA
V gene: TRBV5-1
J gene: TRBJ2-5
CDR3 protein: CASSQGTGQETQYF
CDR3 DNA: TGCGCCAGCAGCCAAGGGACTGGCCAAGAGACCCAGTACTTC

clone size: NA
D gene: NA
V gene: TRBV24-1
J gene: TRBJ2-5
CDR3 protein: CATSDPGTYQETQYF
CDR3 DNA: TGTGCCACCAGTGATCCTGGGACTTACCAAGAGACCCAGTACTTC

clone size: NA
D gene: TRBD2
V gene: TRBV5-6
J gene: TRBJ2-3
CDR3 protein: CASSSKLAGGVTDTQYF
CDR3 DNA: TGTGCCAGCAGCTCCAAACTAGCGGGGGGCGTGACAGATACGCAGTATTTT

clone size: few
D gene: NA
V gene: TRBV3-1
J gene: TRBJ2-7
CDR3 protein: CASSHGNLYEQYF
CDR3 DNA: TGTGCCAGCAGCCACGGGAACCTCTACGAGCAGTACTTC

clone size: NA
D gene: NA
V gene: TRBV7-2
J gene: TRBJ2-7
CDR3 protein: CASSFDRFQEQYF
CDR3 DNA: TGTGCCAGCAGCTTTGACAGGTTTCAGGAGCAGTACTTC

clone size: NA
D gene: TRBD1
V gene: TRBV20-1
J gene: TRBJ1-4
CDR3 protein: CSAGGRGRQEKLFF
CDR3 DNA: TGCAGTGCTGGAGGCAGGGGGCGGCAGGAAAAACTGTTTTTT

clone size: few
D gene: NA
V gene: TRBV11-2
J gene: TRBJ2-7
CDR3 protein: CASSQSAANSYEQYF
CDR3 DNA: TGTGCCAGCAGCCAGTCGGCAGCTAACTCCTACGAGCAGTACTTC

clone size: few
D gene: TRBD1
V gene: TRBV28
J gene: TRBJ2-7
CDR3 protein: CASRIPLGTGDEGEQYF
CDR3 DNA: TGTGCCAGCAGGATACCCCTCGGGACAGGGGACGAGGGCGAGCAGTACTTC

clone size: NA
D gene: TRBD1
V gene: TRBV6-5
J gene: TRBJ2-7
CDR3 protein: CASSWDRRRYEQYF
CDR3 DNA: TGTGCCAGCAGTTGGGACAGGAGGCGGTACGAGCAGTACTTC